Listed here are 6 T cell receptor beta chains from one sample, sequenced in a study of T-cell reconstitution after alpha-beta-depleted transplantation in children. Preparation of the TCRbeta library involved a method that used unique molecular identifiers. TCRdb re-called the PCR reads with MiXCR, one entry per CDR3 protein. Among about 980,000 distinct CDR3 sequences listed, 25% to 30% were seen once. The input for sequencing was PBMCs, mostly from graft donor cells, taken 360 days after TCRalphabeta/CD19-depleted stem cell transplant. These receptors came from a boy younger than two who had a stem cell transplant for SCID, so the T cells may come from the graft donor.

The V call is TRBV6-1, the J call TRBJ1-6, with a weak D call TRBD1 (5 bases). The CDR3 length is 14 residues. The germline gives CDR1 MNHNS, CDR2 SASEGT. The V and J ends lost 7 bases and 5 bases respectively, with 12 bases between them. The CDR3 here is CASTPGRNNSPLHF. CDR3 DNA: TGTGCCAGCACCCCGGGACGTAATAATTCACCCCTCCACTTT.

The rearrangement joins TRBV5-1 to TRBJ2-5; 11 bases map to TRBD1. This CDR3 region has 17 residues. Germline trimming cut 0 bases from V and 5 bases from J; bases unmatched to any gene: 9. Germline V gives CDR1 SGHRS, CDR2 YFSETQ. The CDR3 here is CASSLVGRTGGVETQYF. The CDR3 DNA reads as TGCGCCAGCAGCTTGGTGGGGCGGACAGGGGGCGTCGAGACCCAGTACTTC.

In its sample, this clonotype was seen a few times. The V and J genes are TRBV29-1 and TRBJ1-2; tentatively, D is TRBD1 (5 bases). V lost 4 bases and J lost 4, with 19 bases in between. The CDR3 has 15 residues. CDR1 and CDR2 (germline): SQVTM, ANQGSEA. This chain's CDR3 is CSVGRGRSEVYGYTF. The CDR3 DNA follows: TGCAGCGTTGGTCGGGGCAGGAGTGAGGTCTATGGCTACACCTTC. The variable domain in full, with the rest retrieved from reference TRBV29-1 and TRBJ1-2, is SAVISQKPSRDICQRGTSLTIQCQVDSQVTMMFWYRQQPGQSLTLIATANQGSEATYESGFVIDKFPISRPNLTFSTLTVSNMSPEDSSIYLCSVGRGRSEVYGYTFGSGTRLTVV.

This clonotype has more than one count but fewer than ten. CDR3 DNA: TGCGCCAGCACCTGGACAGGGGACACTGAAGCTTTCTTT. This gives the protein CASTWTGDTEAFF. The chain couples TRBV5-1 to TRBJ1-1, with 9 bases identical to TRBD1. The CDR3 contains 13 residues. The germline CDR1 and CDR2 sequences are SGHRS and YFSETQ. V gave up 6 bases and J gave up 3 bases; unmatched junction bases: 3.

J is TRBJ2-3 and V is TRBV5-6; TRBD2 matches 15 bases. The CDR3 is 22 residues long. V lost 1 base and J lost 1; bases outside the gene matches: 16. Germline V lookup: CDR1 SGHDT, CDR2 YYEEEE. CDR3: CASSLNLGTSGGLAWGTDTQYF. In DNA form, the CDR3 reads TGTGCCAGCAGCTTGAATCTCGGGACTAGCGGGGGGTTGGCGTGGGGCACAGATACGCAGTATTTT. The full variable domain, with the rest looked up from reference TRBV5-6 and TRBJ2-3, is DAGVTQSPTHLIKTRGQQVTLRCSPKSGHDTVSWYQQALGQGPQFIFQYYEEEERQRGNFPDRFSGHQFPNYSSELNVNALLLGDSALYLCASSLNLGTSGGLAWGTDTQYFGPGTRLTVL.

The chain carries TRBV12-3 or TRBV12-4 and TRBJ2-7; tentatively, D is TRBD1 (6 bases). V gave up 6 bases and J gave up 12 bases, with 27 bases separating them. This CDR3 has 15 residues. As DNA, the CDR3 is TGTGCCAGCAGCCCCCGGGGCAGGGGTGTAAATGATTGGTACTTC. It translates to CASSPRGRGVNDWYF.